This T cell receptor beta chain is drawn from a study of T cell responses to AZD1222 COVID-19 vaccine. This CDR3 is built from 15 residues. Germline CDR1 SGHTA, CDR2 FQGNSA. J gave up 7 bases and V 6 bases, and 8 bases lay outside the gene matches. Repertoires were generated with immunoSEQ multiplex PCR, while TCRdb's copy carries only in-frame clones and drops some. In the table there are about 120,000 clones, around 93% of which are singletons. Concerning this clone itself: No antigen is known for it.

Overall study findings and caveats: Among those given AZD1222, only 6 or 7 were seropositive at baseline. The repertoires were collected only after the peak T cell response.

The sequence was collected from an adult in good health. The sequencing here drew on peripheral blood, taken on day 0 of AZD1222 vaccination. The chain has TRBV7-2 and TRBJ1-6; the match to TRBD1 covers 8 bases. The CDR3 DNA reads TGTGCCAGCAGATTTCACAGGGGGGACAATTCACCCCTCCACTTT. The encoded protein is CASRFHRGDNSPLHF. Full variable domain (rest looked up from reference TRBV7-2 and TRBJ1-6): GAGVSQSPSNKVTEKGKDVELRCDPISGHTALYWYRQSLGQGLEFLIYFQGNSAPDKSGLPSDRFSAERTGGSVSTLTIQRTQQEDSAVYLCASRFHRGDNSPLHFGNGTRLTVT.